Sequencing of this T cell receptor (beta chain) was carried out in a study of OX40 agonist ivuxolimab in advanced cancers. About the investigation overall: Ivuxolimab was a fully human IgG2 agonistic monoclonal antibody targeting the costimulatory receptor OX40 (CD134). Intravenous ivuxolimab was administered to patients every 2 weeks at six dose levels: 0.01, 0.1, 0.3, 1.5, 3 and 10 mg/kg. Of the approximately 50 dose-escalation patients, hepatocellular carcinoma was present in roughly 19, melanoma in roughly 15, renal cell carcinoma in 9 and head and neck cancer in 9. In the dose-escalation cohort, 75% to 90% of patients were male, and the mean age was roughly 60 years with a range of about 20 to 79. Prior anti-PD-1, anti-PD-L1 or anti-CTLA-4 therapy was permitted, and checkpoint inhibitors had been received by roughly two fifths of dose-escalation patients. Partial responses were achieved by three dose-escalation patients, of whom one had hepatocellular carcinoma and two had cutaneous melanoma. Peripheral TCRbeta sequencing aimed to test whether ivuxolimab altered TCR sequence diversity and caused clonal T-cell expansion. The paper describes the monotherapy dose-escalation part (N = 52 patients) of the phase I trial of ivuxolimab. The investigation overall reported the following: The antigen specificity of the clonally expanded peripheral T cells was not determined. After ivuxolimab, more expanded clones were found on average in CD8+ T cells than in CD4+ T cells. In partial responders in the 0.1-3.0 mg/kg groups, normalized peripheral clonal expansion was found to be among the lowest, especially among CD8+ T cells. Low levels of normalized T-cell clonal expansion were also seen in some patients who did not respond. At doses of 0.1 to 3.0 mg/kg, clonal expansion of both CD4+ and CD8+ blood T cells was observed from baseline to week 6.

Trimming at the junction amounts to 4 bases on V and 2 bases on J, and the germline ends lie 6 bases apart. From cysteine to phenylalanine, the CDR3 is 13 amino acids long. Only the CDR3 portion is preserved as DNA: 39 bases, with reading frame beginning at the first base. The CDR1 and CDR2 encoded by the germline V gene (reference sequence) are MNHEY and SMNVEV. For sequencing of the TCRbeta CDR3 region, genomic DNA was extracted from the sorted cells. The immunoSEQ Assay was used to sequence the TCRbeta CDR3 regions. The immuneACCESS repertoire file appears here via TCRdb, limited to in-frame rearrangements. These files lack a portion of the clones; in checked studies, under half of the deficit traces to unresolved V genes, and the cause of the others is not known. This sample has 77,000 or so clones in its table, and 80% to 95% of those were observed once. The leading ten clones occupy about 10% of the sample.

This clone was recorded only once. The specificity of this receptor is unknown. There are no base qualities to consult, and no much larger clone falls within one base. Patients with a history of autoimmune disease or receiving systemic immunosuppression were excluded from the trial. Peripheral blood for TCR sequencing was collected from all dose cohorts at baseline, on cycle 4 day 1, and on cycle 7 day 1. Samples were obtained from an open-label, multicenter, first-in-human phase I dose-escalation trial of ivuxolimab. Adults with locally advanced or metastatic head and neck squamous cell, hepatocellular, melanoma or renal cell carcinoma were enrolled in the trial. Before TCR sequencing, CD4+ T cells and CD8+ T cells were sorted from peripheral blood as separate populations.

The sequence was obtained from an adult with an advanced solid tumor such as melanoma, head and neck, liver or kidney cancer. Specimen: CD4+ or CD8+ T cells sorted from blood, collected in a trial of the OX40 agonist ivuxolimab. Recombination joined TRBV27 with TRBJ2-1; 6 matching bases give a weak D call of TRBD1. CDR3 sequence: CASSWDTYNEQFF. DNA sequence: TGTGCCAGCAGTTGGGACACCTACAATGAGCAGTTCTTC.